This T cell receptor beta chain came from a study of shared clonotypes between healthy human individuals. This clone was recorded once. Naive CD8 cells, CD45RO-negative and positively selected for CCR7, excluded terminally differentiated effector memory CD45RA+ cells. The assay was immunoSEQ multiplex PCR, and TCRdb's table has in-frame clones only and misses some. The sample holds roughly 2.1 million clones, about 92% seen once. CDR1 is PRHDT, CDR2 FYEKMQ, per germline (reference sequence). There are 15 residues in the CDR3. Trimming pared 4 bases from V and 5 bases from J, leaving 14 bases between. The genes are TRBV13 and TRBJ1-4; weak D call: TRBD1 (6 bases). The sequenced sample consisted of naive CD8+ T cells from PBMCs. The receptor was isolated from a man between 18 and 29 years old in good health. Some clones in this sample may be carry-over from other donors' samples. The CDR3 region is CASSSRDKGNEKLFF. CDR3 sequence (DNA): TGTGCCAGCAGCTCCCGGGACAAGGGAAATGAAAAACTGTTTTTT.